A single sample is the source of the 6 T cell receptor beta chains below, sequenced in a study of blood T cell repertoires in COVID-19. Sequencing was performed with immunoSEQ multiplex PCR; in TCRdb, only in-frame clones are kept and a portion is missing. The sample records some 110,000 clones, 65% to 80% being singletons. Sequencing was done on a sample of peripheral blood. The source of these receptors is a middle-aged man with acute or convalescent COVID-19.

The rearrangement uses TRBV5-1 and TRBJ2-7; 10 nucleotides agree with TRBD2. V gave up 3 bases and J gave up 5 bases; unmatched junction bases: 5. This CDR3 is 14 amino acids long. Germline assignment: CDR1 SGHRS and CDR2 YFSETQ. CDR3 loop: CASSYQREGHEQYF. The DNA of the CDR3 is TGCGCCAGCAGCTACCAGCGGGAGGGCCACGAGCAGTACTTC.

This clone has more than one count but fewer than ten. The same CDR3 arises from other DNA sequences in this sample as well. V and J are TRBV19 and TRBJ2-2, with 8 positions matching TRBD1. CDR1 and CDR2 from the germline V gene are LNHDA and SQIVND (reference sequence). With V trimmed by 6 bases and J by 1 base, 4 bases remained unmatched. CDR3 size: 15 residues. The CDR3 is CASSPGTGNTGELFF. CDR3 in DNA: TGTGCCAGTAGCCCCGGGACAGGGAACACCGGGGAGCTGTTTTTT.

CDR3 loop: CASSLWRDQETQYF. The CDR3 region has the DNA TGTGCCAGCAGCTTGTGGCGGGACCAAGAGACCCAGTACTTC. The chain recombines TRBV5-8 with TRBJ2-5; D is possibly TRBD2 (5 bases). CDR1 and CDR2 from the germline V gene are SGHTS and YDEGEE. This CDR3 spans 14 amino acids. The V gene lost 1 base and the J gene lost 0 bases, with 7 bases spanning the gap.

This clone has at least ten counts. V and J are TRBV6-1 and TRBJ1-6, with D maybe TRBD1 (6 bases). V lost 2 bases to trimming and J lost 5 bases, with 10 bases between them. The CDR3 has 15 amino acids. Germline V gene sequence: CDR1 MNHNS, CDR2 SASEGT. The CDR3 DNA reads TGTGCCAGCAGTGAATTGGGACACAATAATTCACCCCTCCACTTT. It specifies CASSELGHNNSPLHF.

V gene TRBV24-1 combines with J gene TRBJ2-5; the D gene is possibly TRBD2 (6 bases). Germline CDR1 and CDR2: KGHDR and SFDVKD. This CDR3 region has 14 residues. Trimming removed 4 bases at V and 4 bases at J, with 12 bases between. This CDR3 reads CATSEDRGGETQYF. DNA of the CDR3: TGTGCCACCAGTGAAGATAGGGGAGGAGAGACCCAGTACTTC.

The chain uses TRBV28 and TRBJ1-6; D is ambiguous. The CDR3 is 16 amino acids. The V end lost 6 bases, the J end lost 8 bases, and 20 bases lay between the germline ends. Looked up from germline, CDR1 is MDHEN and CDR2 is SYDVKM. DNA for the CDR3: TGTGCCAGCAGGCAATTTTCGGGAAACCCTCATTCACCCCTCCACTTT. Amino acids: CASRQFSGNPHSPLHF.